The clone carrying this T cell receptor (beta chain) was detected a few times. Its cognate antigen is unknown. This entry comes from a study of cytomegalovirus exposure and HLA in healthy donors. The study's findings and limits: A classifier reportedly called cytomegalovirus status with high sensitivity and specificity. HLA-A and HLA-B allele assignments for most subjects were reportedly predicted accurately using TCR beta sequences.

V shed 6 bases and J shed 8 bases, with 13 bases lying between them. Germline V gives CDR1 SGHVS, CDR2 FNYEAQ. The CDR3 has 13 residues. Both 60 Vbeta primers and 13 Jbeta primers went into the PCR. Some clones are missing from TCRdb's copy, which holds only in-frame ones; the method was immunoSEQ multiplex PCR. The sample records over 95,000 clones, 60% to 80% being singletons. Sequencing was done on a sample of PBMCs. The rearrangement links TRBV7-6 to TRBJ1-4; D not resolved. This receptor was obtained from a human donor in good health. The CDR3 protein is CASSIGEEEKLFF. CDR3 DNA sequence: TGTGCCAGCAGTATTGGAGAGGAAGAAAAACTGTTTTTT. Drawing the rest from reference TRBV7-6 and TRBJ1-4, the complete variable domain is GAGVSQSPRYKVTKRGQDVALRCDPISGHVSLYWYRQALGQGPEFLTYFNYEAQQDKSGLPNDRFSAERPEGSISTLTIQRTEQRDSAMYRCASSIGEEEKLFFGSGTQLSVL.